This T cell receptor beta chain is drawn from a study of response to subunit inactivated influenza vaccine. Germline CDR1 is MNHEY and CDR2 is SMNVEV (reference sequence). Trimming took off 6 bases at V and 7 bases at J, with 19 bases between the two ends. This CDR3 region has 14 residues. This clonotype was counted many times. Its antigen is as yet unknown. The study, taken as a whole, reports: The authors suggested that few new T cells are recruited per seasonal influenza vaccination.

In TCRdb, the RT-PCR reads were re-called with MiXCR into one record per CDR3 protein. Altogether around 530,000 distinct CDR3 sequences are present, 10% to 15% being singletons, with the ten largest covering about a tenth. The rearrangement uses TRBV27 and TRBJ2-7; possibly TRBD2 for D (6 bases). The receptor's source is a man in his fifties or sixties who received an inactivated influenza vaccine. Sequencing was performed on PBMCs from blood, taken on the day of vaccination. CDR3 amino acids: CASSPYSLAREQYF. CDR3 nucleotides: TGTGCCAGCAGCCCATACTCACTAGCACGGGAGCAGTACTTC.